This TCR beta chain was recorded in a study of cytomegalovirus exposure and HLA in healthy donors. Study in general: The platform used for the 100 to 150 validation repertoires matched that of the 666 first-cohort repertoires, a later analysis reported. Findings and limits, study-wide: The authors listed 180 or so TCR beta chains as cytomegalovirus-associated. With high specificity and sensitivity, the classifier reportedly diagnosed cytomegalovirus status.

The table lists this clone with a count of one. As yet, its antigen is unknown. The CDR3 is made up of 13 amino acids. V gave up 7 bases and J gave up 1 base, with 10 bases separating them. CDR1 and CDR2 (germline): MNHEY, SVGAGI. Here immunoSEQ multiplex PCR was the method, and the copy in TCRdb shows in-frame clones only, minus some. The sample holds 250,000 to 300,000 clones, 70% to 90% seen once. The approximately 120-subject validation cohort, separate from the roughly 670-subject first cohort, included the donors. The chain recombines TRBV6-5 with TRBJ1-1; perhaps TRBD1 as D (6 bases). The sequence was collected from a woman aged 18-29 years in good health and CMV-seronegative. Sequenced sample: PBMCs. CDR3 nucleotides: TGTGCCAGCACTCTACAGGGGAACACTGAAGCTTTCTTT. Its protein is CASTLQGNTEAFF.